Each of the 19 T cell receptor beta chains below was sequenced from the same sample in a study of T-cell reconstitution after alpha-beta-depleted transplantation in children (dated by TCRdb to about 2016). The study at large found these results: Hyperexpanded clone frequencies declined over subsequent months; after one year, T-cell counts and TCRbeta diversity were mostly attributed to newly produced T cells.

Their antigens remain unidentified. Library construction relied on PCR. The sequencer was an Illumina HiSeq 2500. TCR library preparation used molecular barcoding, with unique molecular identifiers applied to normalize quantification of the TCRbeta repertoire. The public reads were quality trimmed at Q25 with fastp and then assembled into clones with MiXCR by TCRdb, keeping productive beta chains. Rows merge per CDR3 protein into single entries with the most common DNA and genes. Here the sample has 250,000 to 300,000 distinct CDR3 sequences; 6.5% to 9% occur a single time. The top ten clones comprise 9.1% of the sample. This specimen's treatment or condition label, interpreted: allogeneic hematopoietic cell transplantation with graft depleted of TCRalphabeta T cells and CD19 B cells. Source: peripheral blood, taken 360 days after TCRalphabeta/CD19-depleted stem cell transplant. These receptors were taken from a female patient aged 2-9 years who had a stem cell transplant for Fanconi anemia, so the T cells may come from the graft donor.

This clonotype was counted at least ten times. The chain employs TRBV12-3 or TRBV12-4 and TRBJ2-4; 7 bases fit TRBD2. V lost 5 bases and J lost 0; bases outside the gene matches: 10. This CDR3 spans 17 amino acids. Here the CDR3 DNA reads TGTGCCAGCAGTCACACCTCTAGCGGAGTAGCCAAAAACATTCAGTACTTC. It encodes CASSHTSSGVAKNIQYF.

This clonotype has ten or more counts. The gene calls are TRBV20-1 and TRBJ2-2; D is undetermined. Between the trimmed V and J ends, which lost 6 bases and 4 bases, there was a span of 9 bases. Per the germline V gene, CDR1 is DFQATT and CDR2 is SNEGSKA (reference sequence). The CDR3 runs to 12 residues. The CDR3 coding sequence is TGCAGTGCGGGTCACTTCACCGGGGAGCTGTTTTTT. Its translation: CSAGHFTGELFF.

This clonotype was counted at least ten times. This chain connects TRBV9 to TRBJ2-1; 12 bases are a match to TRBD2. This CDR3 contains 15 residues. V was clipped by 0 bases and J by 5 bases; unmatched bases: 0. Per the germline V gene, CDR1 is SGDLS and CDR2 is YYNGEE. In DNA form, the CDR3 reads TGTGCCAGCAGCGTAGGACTAGCGGGGGACAATGAGCAGTTCTTC. Its translation is CASSVGLAGDNEQFF.

This clonotype was counted ten times or more. Here the CDR3 DNA reads TGTGCCAGCAGTGTAGACAGGCCCCCCTACGAGCAGTACTTC. This codes for CASSVDRPPYEQYF. The J gene is TRBJ2-7, the V gene TRBV25-1; a possible D gene is TRBD1 (6 bases). Germline CDR1 MGHDK, CDR2 SYGVNS. Trimming stripped 4 bases from V and 2 bases from J, with 12 bases between. The CDR3 covers 14 residues.

This clonotype was observed at least ten times. The chain couples TRBV5-1 to TRBJ1-1, with 7 bases fitting TRBD1. Germline CDR1 reads SGHRS; CDR2 reads YFSETQ. V shed 2 bases, J shed 3 bases, and the junction held 4 bases outside the gene matches. The CDR3 spans 14 residues. CDR3 sequence reads: CASSFNRGDTEAFF. As DNA, the CDR3 is TGCGCCAGCAGCTTTAACAGGGGAGACACTGAAGCTTTCTTT.

The J gene is TRBJ1-1, the V gene TRBV5-1, with no clear D. Germline values: CDR1 SGHRS, CDR2 YFSETQ. Trimming stripped 4 bases from V and 4 bases from J, with 11 bases between. This CDR3 has 13 residues. CDR3: CASSILVGTEAFF. The CDR3 coding sequence is TGCGCCAGCAGCATCTTAGTTGGCACTGAAGCTTTCTTT. The full variable domain, rest sourced from reference TRBV5-1 and TRBJ1-1, is KAGVTQTPRYLIKTRGQQVTLSCSPISGHRSVSWYQQTPGQGLQFLFEYFSETQRNKGNFPGRFSGRQFSNSRSEMNVSTLELGDSALYLCASSILVGTEAFFGQGTRLTVV.

The sample holds a few counts of this clonotype. The chain uses TRBV18 and TRBJ1-1; 7 bases align to TRBD1. Trimming cost V 3 bases and J 4 bases; bases outside gene matches: 8. CDR1 is KGHSH, CDR2 LQKENI, per germline. There are 15 residues in the CDR3. For the CDR3, the DNA is TGTGCCAGCTCACCTATAGAGGGGGCGCGCACTGAAGCTTTCTTT. This encodes CASSPIEGARTEAFF.

This clonotype occurred many times. The chain uses TRBV6-1 and TRBJ1-1; 10 nucleotides align to TRBD1. Germline assignment: CDR1 MNHNS and CDR2 SASEGT. Trimming at V came to 2 bases and at J to 8 bases, leaving 2 bases not matched to a gene. This CDR3 region has 13 residues. The chain's CDR3 is CASSELTGGEAFF. The CDR3 nucleotides read TGTGCCAGCAGTGAATTGACAGGGGGCGAAGCTTTCTTT.

This clonotype was detected only a few times. The chain employs TRBV7-2 and TRBJ2-3, with 7 positions matching TRBD2. V lost 5 bases, J lost 0 bases, and 8 bases stayed unmatched. In germline, CDR1 is SGHTA, CDR2 FQGNSA. This CDR3 comprises 16 residues. This CDR3 is CASSPLAVSSTDTQYF. The CDR3 DNA reads as TGTGCCAGCAGCCCGCTAGCGGTTTCTAGCACAGATACGCAGTATTTT.

This clonotype has more than one count but fewer than ten. The chain links TRBV20-1 to TRBJ1-2; maybe TRBD1 (6 bases). The CDR3 covers 16 residues. Germline values: CDR1 DFQATT, CDR2 SNEGSKA (reference sequence). The ends were cut back, 3 bases at V and 5 bases at J, with 22 bases in the middle. CDR3 protein: CSASLLSGTLGYGYTF. The CDR3 bases are TGCAGTGCTAGCCTCCTCTCCGGGACACTCGGATATGGCTACACCTTC.

This clonotype was counted between two and nine times. The rearrangement joins TRBV4-2 to TRBJ2-7, with D maybe TRBD2 (6 bases). Germline lookup yields CDR1 LGHNA and CDR2 YNFKEQ. Trimming stripped 4 bases from V and 2 bases from J, with 18 bases between. There are 16 residues in the CDR3. The CDR3 nucleotides read TGTGCCAGCAGCCCGGACCCGGGACTCACCACCTACGAGCAGTACTTC. It specifies CASSPDPGLTTYEQYF.

This clonotype was recorded at least ten times. J is TRBJ2-7 and V is TRBV11-2; maybe TRBD2 (6 bases). The germline gives CDR1 SGHAT, CDR2 FQNNGV. V was cut by 1 base and J by 5 bases, with 15 bases left in between. CDR3 length: 15 residues. The DNA for the CDR3 is TGTGCCAGCAGCTTAGGACTAGATGTCGTCCACGAGCAGTACTTC. This encodes CASSLGLDVVHEQYF. Full variable domain (outside the CDR3, taken from reference TRBV11-2 and TRBJ2-7): EAGVAQSPRYKIIEKRQSVAFWCNPISGHATLYWYQQILGQGPKLLIQFQNNGVVDDSQLPKDRFSAERLKGVDSTLKIQPAKLEDSAVYLCASSLGLDVVHEQYFGPGTRLTVT.

The rearrangement joins TRBV10-3 to TRBJ1-1; 11 nucleotides match TRBD1. The CDR3 covers 15 residues. J was trimmed by 5 bases and V by 6 bases; bases with no gene match: 8. Germline CDR1 reads ENHRY; CDR2 reads SYGVKD. The DNA of the CDR3 is TGTGCCATCAGGGAGGCCGGGACAGGGGGGACTGAAGCTTTCTTT. This sequence encodes CAIREAGTGGTEAFF.

This clonotype was detected many times. This chain links TRBV12-3 or TRBV12-4 with TRBJ1-2, with 7 bases matching TRBD1. CDR3 length: 15 amino acids. V lost 3 bases to trimming and J lost 5 bases; unmatched junction nucleotides: 9. DNA of the CDR3: TGTGCCAGCAGTTTTATGGAGGGGGCGGGGTATGGCTACACCTTC. Translation: CASSFMEGAGYGYTF.

This clonotype was counted many times. The gene calls are TRBV20-1 and TRBJ2-1; D is unresolved. The CDR3 contains 13 residues. Per the germline V gene, CDR1 is DFQATT and CDR2 is SNEGSKA (reference sequence). V lost 2 bases and J 2 bases, leaving 7 bases between the germline ends. CDR3 in amino acids: CSARLSPYNEQFF. The CDR3 region has the DNA TGCAGTGCTAGACTCTCCCCCTACAATGAGCAGTTCTTC.

The chain combines TRBV11-2 with TRBJ2-5; no clear D. The germline V gene has CDR1 SGHAT and CDR2 FQNNGV. V gave up 5 bases and J gave up 1 base, with 8 bases separating them. The CDR3 has 13 amino acids. This CDR3 is CASSHGFQETQYF. CDR3 sequence (DNA): TGTGCCAGCAGCCACGGGTTCCAAGAGACCCAGTACTTC.

This chain joins TRBV5-6 and TRBJ1-5, with D perhaps matching TRBD1 (5 bases). Germline values: CDR1 SGHDT, CDR2 YYEEEE. Deletions cut 5 bases from V and 2 bases from J, with 11 bases between. This CDR3 contains 14 residues. CDR3 sequence: CASRSWGGNQPQHF. The CDR3 DNA reads as TGTGCCAGCAGAAGTTGGGGGGGCAATCAGCCCCAGCATTTT.

The J gene is TRBJ1-5, the V gene TRBV2, with 9 bases lining up with TRBD1. The CDR3 covers 15 residues. Germline V gene sequence: CDR1 SNHLY, CDR2 FYNNEI. V lost 6 bases to trimming and J lost 1 base; unmatched junction nucleotides: 4. The CDR3 here is CASSVQGASNQPQHF. The DNA of the CDR3 is TGTGCCAGCAGCGTACAGGGGGCAAGCAATCAGCCCCAGCATTTT.

Comments on this clonotype: This may be a read error, as it is one base from a much larger clone. Since no conserved phenylalanine or tryptophan closes the CDR3, a read error is the likely cause. The genes are TRBV5-1 and TRBJ2-5; D is perhaps TRBD1 (6 bases). The V end was cut by 0 bases, the J end by 0 bases, with 9 bases between. The CDR3 is 15 amino acids. CDR1 SGHRS and CDR2 YFSETQ come from the germline V gene. This CDR3 reads CASSLGGGHQETQYY. The CDR3 DNA follows: TGCGCCAGCAGCTTGGGAGGGGGACACCAAGAGACCCAGTACTAC.